The 14 T cell receptor beta chains below come from one sample, sequenced in a study of graft-versus-host responses after intestinal transplantation. Some clones are missing from TCRdb's copy, which holds only in-frame ones; the method was immunoSEQ multiplex PCR. The profile shows about 97,000 clones, roughly 90% of them singletons. Specimen: PBMCs, collected 450 to 460 days after intestinal transplant. The receptors were gathered from a human patient who received an intestinal transplant, so some T cells may come from the graft donor.

The V and J genes are TRBV5-1 and TRBJ1-3; 8 positions agree with TRBD1. The length of the CDR3 is 17 residues. From germline, CDR1 is SGHRS and CDR2 YFSETQ. The V gene end was trimmed by 4 bases and the J gene end by 0 bases; junction bases not matched to a gene: 9. CDR3 amino acids: CASSPGQGGLSGNTIYF. The DNA for the CDR3 is TGCGCCAGCAGCCCCGGACAGGGAGGCCTCTCTGGAAACACCATATATTTT.

The J gene is TRBJ2-1, the V gene TRBV11-3; 11 bases map to TRBD2. Germline V CDR1 and CDR2: SGHNT, YENEEA. The CDR3 is 17 amino acids. The V gene end was trimmed by 1 base and the J gene end by 2 bases; junction bases not matched to a gene: 4. DNA for the CDR3: TGTGCCAGCAGCTTAGGGCTTAGCGGGGGGGCCTACAATGAGCAGTTCTTC. The encoded protein is CASSLGLSGGAYNEQFF.

The V gene is TRBV6-1, the J gene TRBJ1-1, with D uncertain. The germline V gene has CDR1 MNHNS and CDR2 SASEGT. The CDR3 has 12 amino acids. V was trimmed by 6 bases and J by 1 base, leaving 6 bases between them. CDR3 nucleotide sequence: TGTGCCAGCAGAGGAGGGAACACTGAAGCTTTCTTT. Its translation: CASRGGNTEAFF.

This chain uses TRBV2 with TRBJ1-2; TRBD1 is a possible D gene (5 bases). CDR1 and CDR2 from the germline V gene are SNHLY and FYNNEI. Deletions cut 3 bases from V and 1 base from J, with 9 bases between. CDR3 length equals 14 residues. The CDR3 loop reads CASSDWGDNYGYTF. The CDR3, as DNA: TGTGCCAGCAGTGATTGGGGCGATAACTATGGCTACACCTTC.

The rearrangement joins TRBV5-4 to TRBJ2-3; D gene unclear. Trimming pared 4 bases from V and 0 bases from J, leaving 15 bases between. Germline CDR1 reads SGHNT; CDR2 reads YYREEE (reference sequence). The CDR3 contains 16 residues. This chain's CDR3 is CASSPVGSSSTDTQYF. The CDR3 region has the DNA TGTGCCAGCAGCCCAGTGGGCAGCTCTAGCACAGATACGCAGTATTTT.

The chain joins TRBV7-3 to TRBJ1-1; weak D call: TRBD1 (5 bases). The germline CDR1 and CDR2 sequences are SGHTA and FQGTGA. The CDR3 length is 13 residues. V gave up 2 bases and J gave up 4 bases, with 8 bases separating them. The CDR3 sequence: CASSLGTGTEAFF. In DNA, the CDR3 is TGTGCCAGCAGCTTAGGGACGGGCACTGAAGCTTTCTTT.

This chain connects TRBV7-9 to TRBJ1-3, with 7 bases that match TRBD1. Trimming removed 3 bases from V and 3 bases from J; junction bases left unmatched: 5. CDR3 size: 15 residues. Per the germline V gene, CDR1 is SEHNR and CDR2 is FQNEAQ (reference sequence). The CDR3 loop reads CASSFPDRVGNTIYF. CDR3 DNA sequence: TGTGCCAGCAGCTTCCCCGACAGGGTTGGAAACACCATATATTTT.

This clone was seen a few times. The rearrangement joins TRBV10-3 to TRBJ2-3; 11 positions agree with TRBD2. The CDR3 totals 17 residues. In germline, CDR1 is ENHRY, CDR2 SYGVKD. V gave up 6 bases and J gave up 8 bases; unmatched junction bases: 16. In nucleotides, the CDR3 is TGTGCCATCAGCACCCCTCCACTAGCGGGGGATCAGGTTACGCAGTATTTT. This gives the protein CAISTPPLAGDQVTQYF.

About this clone itself: Additional DNA sequences in this sample encode the identical CDR3. This chain connects TRBV5-1 to TRBJ1-1, with 9 bases identical to TRBD1. Germline V gives CDR1 SGHRS, CDR2 YFSETQ. The trim removed 0 bases at V and 0 bases at J, leaving 9 bases unmatched. The CDR3 is made up of 18 amino acids. CDR3 bases: TGCGCCAGCAGCTTGGCTGGGACAGGGACCACCATGAACACTGAAGCTTTCTTT. It is translated as CASSLAGTGTTMNTEAFF.

The chain combines TRBV18 with TRBJ1-5, with D perhaps matching TRBD1 (6 bases). The CDR3 runs 13 residues. Germline CDR1 reads KGHSH; CDR2 reads LQKENI. V gave up 4 bases and J gave up 4 bases, with 8 bases separating them. The CDR3 DNA sequence: TGTGCCAGCTCACACAGGGAAAATCAGCCCCAGCATTTT. Protein product: CASSHRENQPQHF.

The rearrangement links TRBV19 to TRBJ2-1; 7 bases fit TRBD2. After removal of 2 bases from V and 0 bases from J, the junction contained 7 bases not matched to a gene. Germline-derived CDR1 and CDR2 are LNHDA and SQIVND (reference sequence). The CDR3 spans 17 residues. CDR3 nucleotide sequence: TGTGCCAGTAGTATAATGTCTAGCGGAAGCTCCTACAATGAGCAGTTCTTC. Protein product: CASSIMSSGSSYNEQFF.

The chain recombines TRBV7-9 with TRBJ2-5; D is possibly TRBD2 (6 bases). The CDR3 is made up of 16 amino acids. Trimming removed 1 base at V and 5 bases at J, with 17 bases between. The V gene's germline CDR1 is SEHNR and CDR2 FQNEAQ (reference sequence). Here the CDR3 DNA reads TGTGCCAGCAGCTTAGGAGCCTACGGGAGCGAGGAGACCCAGTACTTC. Amino acid sequence: CASSLGAYGSEETQYF. The complete variable domain, with remaining parts taken from reference TRBV7-9 and TRBJ2-5, reads DTGVSQNPRHKITKRGQNVTFRCDPISEHNRLYWYRQTLGQGPEFLTYFQNEAQLEKSRLLSDRFSAERPKGSFSTLEIQRTEQGDSAMYLCASSLGAYGSEETQYFGPGTRLLVL.

Points on this clone: The CDR3 does not end in the conserved phenylalanine or tryptophan, so this is likely a read error. It is unclear where the CDR3 begins or ends on the DNA, so no DNA is shown, and the CDR3 is as TCRdb lists it. The chain links TRBV19 to TRBJ1-2. The CDR3 length is 11 residues, termini included. CDR1 and CDR2 from the germline V gene are LNHDA and SQIVND (reference sequence). CDR3 amino acids: CAPRRAPIVRG.

The chain joins TRBV21-1 to TRBJ2-5; the table's TRBD2 call for D was not verified on the DNA. TRBV21-1 is labeled a pseudogene. This CDR3 spans 15 amino acids. CDR3 bases: TGTGCCAGCAGCAAAGATGGGAGGGGTCGAGAGACCCAGTACTTC. Translation gives CASSKDGRGRETQYF.